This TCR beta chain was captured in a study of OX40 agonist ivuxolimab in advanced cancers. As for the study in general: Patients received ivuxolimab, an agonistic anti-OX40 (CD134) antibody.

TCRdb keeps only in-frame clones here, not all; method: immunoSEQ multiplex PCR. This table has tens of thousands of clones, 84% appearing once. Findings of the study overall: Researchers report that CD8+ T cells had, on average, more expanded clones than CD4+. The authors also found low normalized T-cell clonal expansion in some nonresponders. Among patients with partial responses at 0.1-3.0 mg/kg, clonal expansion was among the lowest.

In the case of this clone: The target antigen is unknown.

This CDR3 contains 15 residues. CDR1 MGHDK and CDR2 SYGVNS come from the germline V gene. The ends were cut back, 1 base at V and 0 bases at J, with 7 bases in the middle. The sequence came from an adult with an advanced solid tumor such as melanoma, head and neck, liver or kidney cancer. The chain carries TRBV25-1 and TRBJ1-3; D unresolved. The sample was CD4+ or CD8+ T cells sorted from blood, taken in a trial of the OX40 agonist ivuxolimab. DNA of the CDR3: TGTGCCAGCAGTGAATCGGCTTACTCTGGAAACACCATATATTTT. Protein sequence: CASSESAYSGNTIYF.